The next 3 T cell receptor beta chains were all read from a single sample in a study of blood T cells in healthy people across ages. Then a second PCR, running about 6 to 12 cycles, was carried out with a sample-barcoded 5' primer and a J-beta primer mix. MiXCR, run by TCRdb on the 5' RACE reads, gives a single entry per CDR3 protein. The table records 1.4 million to 1.5 million distinct CDR3 sequences, 42% of them present only once. The sample consisted of blood. The receptors here all came from a woman aged 18-30 years in good health.

This clonotype was seen more than once but under ten times. The chain combines TRBV12-3 or TRBV12-4 with TRBJ1-2; TRBD1 matches 7 bases. V was clipped by 6 bases and J by 6 bases; unmatched bases: 13. The CDR3 consists of 15 residues. CDR3 coding DNA: TGTGCCAGCAGCAGACAGGGATTTAGTATTAATGGCTACACCTTC. It encodes CASSRQGFSINGYTF.

The rearrangement links TRBV11-2 to TRBJ2-4; D might be TRBD2 (6 bases). V lost 1 base to trimming and J lost 1 base, with 20 bases between them. CDR1 and CDR2 (germline): SGHAT, FQNNGV. The CDR3 has 19 residues. CDR3 sequence (DNA): TGTGCCAGCAGCTTAGCGGCCCCCGGAGGGGTGGGCGCCAAAAACATTCAGTACTTC. Translation gives CASSLAAPGGVGAKNIQYF.

The V and J genes are TRBV20-1 and TRBJ2-1, with D possibly TRBD2 on 5 matching bases. Germline CDR1 reads DFQATT; CDR2 reads SNEGSKA (reference sequence). The CDR3 runs 11 residues. V was cut by 7 bases and J by 8 bases, with 12 bases left in between. The CDR3 sequence is CSGERGHEQFF. The CDR3 nucleotides are TGCAGTGGGGAGAGAGGCCATGAGCAGTTCTTC.